This TCR beta chain stems from a study of OX40 agonist ivuxolimab in advanced cancers. Study information: Ivuxolimab, an antibody that agonizes OX40 (CD134), was administered to the patients. The study, taken as a whole, reports: Clonal expansion was seen in CD4+ and CD8+ blood T cells by week 6 at 0.1 to 3.0 mg/kg.

Here immunoSEQ multiplex PCR was the method, and the copy in TCRdb shows in-frame clones only, minus some. The sample carries about 50,000 clones, roughly 87% recorded once. CDR1 and CDR2 from the germline V gene are SGHDT and YYEEEE. V lost 3 bases, J lost 9 bases, and 2 bases stayed unmatched. The CDR3 covers 11 residues. On this clone itself: The antigen is unknown.

No patient had autoimmune disease or received systemic immunosuppression. The specimen was CD4+ or CD8+ T cells sorted from blood, collected in a trial of the OX40 agonist ivuxolimab. The source of this sequence is an adult with an advanced solid tumor such as melanoma, head and neck, liver or kidney cancer. The chain recombines TRBV5-6 with TRBJ2-5, with TRBD2 matching 7 bases. The CDR3, as DNA: TGTGCCAGCAGCTCGGGAGGATCCCAGTACTTC. Encoded protein: CASSSGGSQYF.